The 6 T cell receptor beta chains below all came from one sample that was sequenced in a study of shared clonotypes between healthy human individuals. Some clones are missing from TCRdb's copy, which holds only in-frame ones; the method was immunoSEQ multiplex PCR. The sample shows about 2.1 million clones, over 85% of them seen only once. Positively selected for CCR7, the CD45RO-negative cells used as naive CD8 cells excluded terminally differentiated effector memory CD45RA+ cells. Input material: naive CD8+ T cells from PBMCs. These receptors were taken from a man between 18 and 29 years old in good health. Some clones in this sample may be carry-over from other donors' samples.

The chain couples TRBV27 to TRBJ2-5; 10 nucleotides match TRBD2. V shed 5 bases and J 4 bases; nucleotides not matched to a gene: 10. This CDR3 spans 16 amino acids. Per germline, CDR1 MNHEY and CDR2 SMNVEV (reference sequence). The CDR3 reads CASSVSSGSGVETQYF. CDR3 DNA sequence: TGTGCCAGCAGTGTCTCTAGCGGGAGCGGGGTAGAGACCCAGTACTTC.

The chain combines TRBV27 with TRBJ1-4; no firm D call. Germline CDR1 and CDR2: MNHEY and SMNVEV (reference sequence). The V end was cut by 5 bases, the J end by 0 bases, with 7 bases between. The CDR3 sequence is 14 residues long. CDR3: CASSLRTTNEKLFF. Written as DNA, the CDR3 is TGTGCCAGCAGTCTTCGAACAACTAATGAAAAACTGTTTTTT.

This clone was counted a few times. The chain combines TRBV9 with TRBJ1-2; tentative D call: TRBD1 (6 bases). This CDR3 has 14 amino acids. V lost 4 bases and J 6 bases, leaving 16 bases between the germline ends. The V gene's germline CDR1 is SGDLS and CDR2 YYNGEE. CDR3: CASSPGDSRDGYTF. CDR3 coding DNA: TGTGCCAGCAGCCCAGGGGACTCTCGGGATGGCTACACCTTC.

The V gene is TRBV14, the J gene TRBJ2-3; a weak D match, TRBD2 (6 bases). V lost 0 bases and J lost 0, with 13 bases in between. The CDR3 loop spans 17 amino acids. Germline V CDR1 and CDR2: SGHDN, FVKESK. The CDR3 is CASSQDWRDASTDTQYF. CDR3 nucleotide sequence: TGTGCCAGCAGCCAAGATTGGAGGGATGCTAGCACAGATACGCAGTATTTT. Variable domain in full (rest from reference TRBV14 and TRBJ2-3): EAGVTQFPSHSVIEKGQTVTLRCDPISGHDNLYWYRRVMGKEIKFLLHFVKESKQDESGMPNNRFLAERTGGTYSTLKVQPAELEDSGVYFCASSQDWRDASTDTQYFGPGTRLTVL.

V gene TRBV30 combines with J gene TRBJ2-2; D not certain. The CDR3 covers 14 residues. Trimming took 0 bases from V and 6 from J, leaving 11 bases between them. Germline CDR1 GTSNPN, CDR2 SVGIG (reference sequence). The CDR3 here is CAWSVRVPAGELFF. CDR3 sequence (DNA): TGTGCCTGGAGTGTACGGGTCCCGGCCGGGGAGCTGTTTTTT.

Concerning this clone itself: Different DNA sequences within this sample yield the same CDR3. The chain combines TRBV19 with TRBJ2-1, with unresolved D. The CDR3 sequence is 13 residues long. V shed 3 bases and J shed 3 bases, with 6 bases lying between them. Germline CDR1 reads LNHDA; CDR2 reads SQIVND (reference sequence). CDR3 region: CASSIPSYNEQFF. CDR3 DNA: TGTGCCAGTAGTATTCCCAGCTACAATGAGCAGTTCTTC.